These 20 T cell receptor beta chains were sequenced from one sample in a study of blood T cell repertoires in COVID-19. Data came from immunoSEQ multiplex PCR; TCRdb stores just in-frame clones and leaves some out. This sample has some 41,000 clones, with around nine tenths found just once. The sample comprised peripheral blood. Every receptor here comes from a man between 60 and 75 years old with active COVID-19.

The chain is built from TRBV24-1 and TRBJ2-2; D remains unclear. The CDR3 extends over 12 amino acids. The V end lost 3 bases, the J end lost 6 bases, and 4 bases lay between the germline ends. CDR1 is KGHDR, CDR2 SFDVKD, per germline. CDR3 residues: CATSDHSGELFF. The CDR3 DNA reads TGTGCCACCAGTGATCACTCCGGGGAGCTGTTTTTT.

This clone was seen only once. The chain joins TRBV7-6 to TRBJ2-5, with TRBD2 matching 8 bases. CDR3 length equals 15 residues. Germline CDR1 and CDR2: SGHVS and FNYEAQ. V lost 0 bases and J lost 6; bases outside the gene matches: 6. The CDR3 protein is CASSLAQSGRKTQYF. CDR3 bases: TGTGCCAGCAGCTTAGCGCAAAGCGGGAGAAAGACCCAGTACTTC.

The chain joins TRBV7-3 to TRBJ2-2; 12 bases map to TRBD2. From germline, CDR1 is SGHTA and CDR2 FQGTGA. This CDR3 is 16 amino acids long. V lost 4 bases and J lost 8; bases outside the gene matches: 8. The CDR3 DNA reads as TGTGCCAGCAGCTCTCGACTAGCGGGAGCTGTGGGGGAGCTGTTTTTT. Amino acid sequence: CASSSRLAGAVGELFF.

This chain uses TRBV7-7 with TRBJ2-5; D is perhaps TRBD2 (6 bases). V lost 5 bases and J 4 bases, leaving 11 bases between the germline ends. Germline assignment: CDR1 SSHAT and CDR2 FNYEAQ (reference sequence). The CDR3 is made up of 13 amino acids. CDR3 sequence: CASSQRVGETQYF. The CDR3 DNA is TGTGCCAGCAGCCAGCGGGTAGGAGAGACCCAGTACTTC.

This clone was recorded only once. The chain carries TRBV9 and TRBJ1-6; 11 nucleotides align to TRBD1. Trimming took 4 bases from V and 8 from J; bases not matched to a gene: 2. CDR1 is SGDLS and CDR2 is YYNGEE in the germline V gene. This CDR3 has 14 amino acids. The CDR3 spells CASSSDRGHSPLHF. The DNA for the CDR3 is TGTGCCAGCAGCTCGGACAGGGGGCATTCACCCCTCCACTTT.

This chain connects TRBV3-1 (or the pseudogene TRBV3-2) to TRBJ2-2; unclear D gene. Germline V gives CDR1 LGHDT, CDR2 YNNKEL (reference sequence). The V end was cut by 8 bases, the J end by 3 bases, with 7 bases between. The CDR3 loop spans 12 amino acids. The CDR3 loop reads CASHGDTGELFF. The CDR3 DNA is TGTGCCAGCCACGGTGACACCGGGGAGCTGTTTTTT.

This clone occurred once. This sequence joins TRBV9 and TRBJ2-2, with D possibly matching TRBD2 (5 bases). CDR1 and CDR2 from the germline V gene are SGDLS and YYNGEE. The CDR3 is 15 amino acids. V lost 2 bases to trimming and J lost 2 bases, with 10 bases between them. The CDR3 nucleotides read TGTGCCAGCAGCGTGGAGGCTTACAACACCGGGGAGCTGTTTTTT. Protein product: CASSVEAYNTGELFF.

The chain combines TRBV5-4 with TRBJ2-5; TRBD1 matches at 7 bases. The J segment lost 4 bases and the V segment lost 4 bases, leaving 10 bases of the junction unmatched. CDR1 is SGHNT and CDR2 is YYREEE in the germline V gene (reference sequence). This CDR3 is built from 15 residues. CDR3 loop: CASSAATGKGETQYF. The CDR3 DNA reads TGTGCCAGCAGCGCGGCGACAGGGAAGGGAGAGACCCAGTACTTC.

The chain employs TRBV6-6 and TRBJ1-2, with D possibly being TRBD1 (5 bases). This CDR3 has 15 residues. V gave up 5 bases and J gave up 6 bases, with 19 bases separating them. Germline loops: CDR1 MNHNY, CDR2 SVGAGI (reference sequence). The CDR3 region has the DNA TGTGCCAGCAGTCTCCCAACCCAGGGATTGGATGGCTACACCTTC. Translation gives CASSLPTQGLDGYTF.

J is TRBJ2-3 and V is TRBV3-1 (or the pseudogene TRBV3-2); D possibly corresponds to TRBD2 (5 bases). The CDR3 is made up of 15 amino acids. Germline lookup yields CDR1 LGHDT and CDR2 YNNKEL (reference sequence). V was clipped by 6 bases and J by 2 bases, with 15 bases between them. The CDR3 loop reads CASSPGGLFTDTQYF. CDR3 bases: TGTGCCAGCAGTCCAGGAGGACTTTTCACAGATACGCAGTATTTT.

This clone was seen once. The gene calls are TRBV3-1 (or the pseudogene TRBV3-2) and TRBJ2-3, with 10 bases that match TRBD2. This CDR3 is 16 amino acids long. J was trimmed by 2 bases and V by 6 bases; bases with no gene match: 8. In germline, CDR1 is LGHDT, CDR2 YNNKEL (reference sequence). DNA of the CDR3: TGTGCCAGCAGTGTGCAGACTAGCGGGCACACAGATACGCAGTATTTT. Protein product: CASSVQTSGHTDTQYF.

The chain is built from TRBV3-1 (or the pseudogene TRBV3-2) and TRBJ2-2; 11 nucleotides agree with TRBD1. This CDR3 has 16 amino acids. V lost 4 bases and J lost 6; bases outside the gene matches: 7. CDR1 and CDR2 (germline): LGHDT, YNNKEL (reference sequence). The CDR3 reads CASSLNLGQGAGELFF. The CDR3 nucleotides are TGTGCCAGCAGCCTAAACTTGGGACAGGGGGCCGGGGAGCTGTTTTTT.

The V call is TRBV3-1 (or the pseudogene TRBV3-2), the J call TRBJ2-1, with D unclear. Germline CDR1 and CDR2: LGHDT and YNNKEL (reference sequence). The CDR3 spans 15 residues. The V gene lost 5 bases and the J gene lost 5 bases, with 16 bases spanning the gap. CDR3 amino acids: CASSKSLYKNNEQFF. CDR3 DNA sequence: TGTGCCAGCAGCAAAAGTTTGTACAAAAACAATGAGCAGTTCTTC.

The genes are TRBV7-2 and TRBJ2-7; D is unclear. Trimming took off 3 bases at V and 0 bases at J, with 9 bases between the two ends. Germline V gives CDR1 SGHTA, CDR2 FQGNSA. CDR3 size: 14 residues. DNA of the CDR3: TGTGCCAGCAGCTTCCGACTGAGCTCCTACGAGCAGTACTTC. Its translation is CASSFRLSSYEQYF.

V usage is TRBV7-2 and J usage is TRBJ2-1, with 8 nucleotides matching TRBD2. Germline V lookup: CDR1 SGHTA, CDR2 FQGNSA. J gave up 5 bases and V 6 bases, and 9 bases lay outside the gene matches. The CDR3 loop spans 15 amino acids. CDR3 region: CASRIPGLDNNEQFF. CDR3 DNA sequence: TGTGCCAGCAGGATTCCGGGACTAGATAACAATGAGCAGTTCTTC.

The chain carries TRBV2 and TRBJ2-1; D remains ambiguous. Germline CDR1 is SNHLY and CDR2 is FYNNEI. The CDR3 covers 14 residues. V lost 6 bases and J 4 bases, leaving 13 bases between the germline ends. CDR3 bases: TGTGCCAGCAGACAGCCGATGTTATACAATGAGCAGTTCTTC. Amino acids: CASRQPMLYNEQFF.

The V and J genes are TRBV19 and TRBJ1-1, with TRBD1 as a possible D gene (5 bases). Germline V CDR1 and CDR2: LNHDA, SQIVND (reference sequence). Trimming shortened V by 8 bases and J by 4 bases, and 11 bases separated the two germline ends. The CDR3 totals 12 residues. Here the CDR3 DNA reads TGTGCCAGTTCTTGGGGCTTCACTGAAGCTTTCTTT. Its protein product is CASSWGFTEAFF. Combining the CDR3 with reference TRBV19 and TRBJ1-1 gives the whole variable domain DGGITQSPKYLFRKEGQNVTLSCEQNLNHDAMYWYRQDPGQGLRLIYYSQIVNDFQKGDIAEGYSVSREKKESFPLTVTSAQKNPTAFYLCASSWGFTEAFFGQGTRLTVV.

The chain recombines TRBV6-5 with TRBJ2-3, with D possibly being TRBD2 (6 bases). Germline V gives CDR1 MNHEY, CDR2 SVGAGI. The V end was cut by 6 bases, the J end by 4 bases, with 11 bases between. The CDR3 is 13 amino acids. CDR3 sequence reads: CASRATGADTQYF. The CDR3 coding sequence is TGTGCCAGCAGGGCAACGGGGGCAGATACGCAGTATTTT.

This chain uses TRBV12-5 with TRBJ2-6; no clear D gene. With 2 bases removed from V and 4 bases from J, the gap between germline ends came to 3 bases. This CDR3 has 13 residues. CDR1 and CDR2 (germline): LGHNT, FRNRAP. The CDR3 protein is CASGLSGANVLTF. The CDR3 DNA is TGTGCTAGTGGTTTGTCGGGGGCCAACGTCCTGACTTTC.

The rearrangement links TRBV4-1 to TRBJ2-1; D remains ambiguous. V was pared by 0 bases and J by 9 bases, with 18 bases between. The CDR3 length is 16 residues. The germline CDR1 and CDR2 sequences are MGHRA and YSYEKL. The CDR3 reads CASSQEQSNGIGEQFF. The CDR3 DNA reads TGCGCCAGCAGCCAAGAACAGTCCAACGGCATCGGTGAGCAGTTCTTC.